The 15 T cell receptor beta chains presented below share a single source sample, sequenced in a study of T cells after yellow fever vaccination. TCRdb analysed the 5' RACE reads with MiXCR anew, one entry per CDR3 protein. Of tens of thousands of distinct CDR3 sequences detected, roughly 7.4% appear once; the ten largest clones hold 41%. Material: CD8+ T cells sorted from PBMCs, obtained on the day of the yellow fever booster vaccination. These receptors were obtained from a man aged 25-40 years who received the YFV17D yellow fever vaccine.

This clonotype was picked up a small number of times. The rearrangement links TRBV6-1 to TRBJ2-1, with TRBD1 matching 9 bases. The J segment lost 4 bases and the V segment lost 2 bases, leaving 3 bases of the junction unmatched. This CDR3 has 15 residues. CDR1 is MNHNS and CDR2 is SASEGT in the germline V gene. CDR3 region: CASSETGGPYNEQFF. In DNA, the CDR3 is TGTGCCAGCAGTGAAACAGGGGGCCCTTACAATGAGCAGTTCTTC.

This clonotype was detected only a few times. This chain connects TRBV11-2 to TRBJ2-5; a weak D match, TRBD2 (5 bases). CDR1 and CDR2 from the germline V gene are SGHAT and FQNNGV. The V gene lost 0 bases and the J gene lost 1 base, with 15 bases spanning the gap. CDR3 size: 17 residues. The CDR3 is CASSLDLEEGIQETQYF. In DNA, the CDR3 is TGTGCCAGCAGCTTAGATTTGGAAGAGGGCATCCAAGAGACCCAGTACTTC.

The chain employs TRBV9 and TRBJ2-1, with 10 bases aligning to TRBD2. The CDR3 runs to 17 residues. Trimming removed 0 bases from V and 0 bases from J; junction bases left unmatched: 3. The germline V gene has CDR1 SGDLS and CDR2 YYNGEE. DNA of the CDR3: TGTGCCAGCAGCGTAGGACTAGCGGGTGGCTCCTACAATGAGCAGTTCTTC. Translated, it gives CASSVGLAGGSYNEQFF. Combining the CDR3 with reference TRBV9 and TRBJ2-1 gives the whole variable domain DSGVTQTPKHLITATGQRVTLRCSPRSGDLSVYWYQQSLDQGLQFLIQYYNGEERAKGNILERFSAQQFPDLHSELNLSSLELGDSALYFCASSVGLAGGSYNEQFFGPGTRLTVL.

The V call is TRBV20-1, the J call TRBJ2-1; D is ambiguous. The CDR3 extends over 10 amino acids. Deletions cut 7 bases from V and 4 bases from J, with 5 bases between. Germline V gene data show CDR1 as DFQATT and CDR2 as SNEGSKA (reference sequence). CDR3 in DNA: TGCAGTGATAAATACAATGAGCAGTTCTTC. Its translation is CSDKYNEQFF.

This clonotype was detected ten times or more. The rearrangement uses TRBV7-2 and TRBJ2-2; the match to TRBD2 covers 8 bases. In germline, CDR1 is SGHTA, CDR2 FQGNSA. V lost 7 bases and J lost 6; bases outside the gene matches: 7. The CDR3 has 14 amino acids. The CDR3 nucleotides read TGTGCCAGCAACGACGTCGGGGGGGCCGGGGAGCTGTTTTTT. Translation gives CASNDVGGAGELFF.

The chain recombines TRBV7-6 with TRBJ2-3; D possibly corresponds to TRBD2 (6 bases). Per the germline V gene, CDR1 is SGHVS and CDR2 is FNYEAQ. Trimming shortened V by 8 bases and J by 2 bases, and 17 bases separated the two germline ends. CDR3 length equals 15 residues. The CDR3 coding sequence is TGTGCCAGCTCCGCCGGGGCGGACTACACAGATACGCAGTATTTT. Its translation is CASSAGADYTDTQYF.

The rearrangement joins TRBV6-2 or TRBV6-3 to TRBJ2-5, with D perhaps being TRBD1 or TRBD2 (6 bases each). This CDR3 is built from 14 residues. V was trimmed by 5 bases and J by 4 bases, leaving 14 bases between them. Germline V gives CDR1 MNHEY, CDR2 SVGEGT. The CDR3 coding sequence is TGTGCCAGCAGTCTATGGGGGGCCTTAGAGACCCAGTACTTC. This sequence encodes CASSLWGALETQYF.

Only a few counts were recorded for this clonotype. Written as DNA, the CDR3 is TGTGCCAGCCTAGGACTCAACTACGAGCAGTACTTC. This codes for CASLGLNYEQYF. V and J are TRBV7-9 and TRBJ2-7; a possible D gene is TRBD2 (5 bases). From germline, CDR1 is SEHNR and CDR2 FQNEAQ (reference sequence). V was pared by 8 bases and J by 3 bases, with 11 bases between. This CDR3 has 12 amino acids.

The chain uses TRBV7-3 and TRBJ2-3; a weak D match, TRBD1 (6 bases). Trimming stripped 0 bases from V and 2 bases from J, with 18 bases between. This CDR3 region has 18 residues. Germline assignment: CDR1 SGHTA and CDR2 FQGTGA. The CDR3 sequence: CASSLTSTGTHLTDTQYF. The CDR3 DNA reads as TGTGCCAGCAGCTTAACCTCGACCGGGACACATCTCACAGATACGCAGTATTTT.

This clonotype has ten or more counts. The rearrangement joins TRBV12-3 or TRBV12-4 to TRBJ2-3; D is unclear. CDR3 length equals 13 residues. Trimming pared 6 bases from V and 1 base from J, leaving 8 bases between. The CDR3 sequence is CASRPGRTDTQYF. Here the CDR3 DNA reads TGTGCCAGCAGACCGGGCCGCACAGATACGCAGTATTTT.

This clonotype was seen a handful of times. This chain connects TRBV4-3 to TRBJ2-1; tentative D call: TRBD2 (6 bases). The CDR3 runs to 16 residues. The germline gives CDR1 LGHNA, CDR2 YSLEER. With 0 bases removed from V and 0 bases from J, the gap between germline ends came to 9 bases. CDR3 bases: TGCGCCAGCAGCCAAGATGCGGGAAGCTCCTACAATGAGCAGTTCTTC. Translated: CASSQDAGSSYNEQFF.

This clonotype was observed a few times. The CDR3 region has the DNA TGTGCCAGCAGCGAGGGACCTGCGGGCAATCAGCCCCAGCATTTT. Protein product: CASSEGPAGNQPQHF. The chain uses TRBV7-9 and TRBJ1-5; D might be TRBD1 (5 bases). The ends were cut back, 5 bases at V and 2 bases at J, with 13 bases in the middle. This CDR3 comprises 15 residues. CDR1 and CDR2 from the germline V gene are SEHNR and FQNEAQ (reference sequence).

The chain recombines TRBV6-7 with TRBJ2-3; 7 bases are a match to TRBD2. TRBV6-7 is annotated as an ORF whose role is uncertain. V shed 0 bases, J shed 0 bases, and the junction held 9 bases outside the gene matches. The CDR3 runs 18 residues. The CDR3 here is CASSYSSQLAESTDTQYF. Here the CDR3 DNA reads TGTGCCAGCAGTTACTCTTCCCAGCTAGCGGAAAGCACAGATACGCAGTATTTT.

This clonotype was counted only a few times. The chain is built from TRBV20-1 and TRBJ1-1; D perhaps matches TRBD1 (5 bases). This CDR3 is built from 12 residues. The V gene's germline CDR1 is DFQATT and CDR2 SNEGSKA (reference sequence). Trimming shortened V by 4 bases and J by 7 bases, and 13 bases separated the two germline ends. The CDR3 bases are TGCAGTGCTATTTGGGGGATTGGTGAAGCTTTCTTT. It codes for CSAIWGIGEAFF.

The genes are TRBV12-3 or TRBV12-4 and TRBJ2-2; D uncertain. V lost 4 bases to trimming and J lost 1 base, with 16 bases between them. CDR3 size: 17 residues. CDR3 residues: CASSSPFVAENTGELFF. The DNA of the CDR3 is TGTGCCAGCAGTTCACCGTTCGTAGCCGAGAACACCGGGGAGCTGTTTTTT.